These T cell receptor beta chains were read from a single sample in a study of blood T cell repertoires in COVID-19. Profiling relied on immunoSEQ multiplex PCR, and the TCRdb table lists in-frame clones only, not all of them. The sample carries tens of thousands of clones, roughly 76% recorded once. The sample comprised peripheral blood. The receptors here all came from a woman of 80 years or more with acute or convalescent COVID-19. The CDR3 runs from the conserved cysteine through the conserved F or W. A row's size may be missing; if present it is once, few, many or a size class.

abundance,j_gene,v_gene,CDR3aa
-,TRBJ1-5,TRBV18,CASSPIPGQKGQPQHF
-,TRBJ1-1,TRBV18,CASSLDRMNTEAFF
-,TRBJ1-3,TRBV9,CASSEDSSFSGNTIYF
-,TRBJ2-7,TRBV11-2,CASSPFADNYEQYF
-,TRBJ2-7,TRBV19,CASSIGPGPNYEQYF
-,TRBJ2-1,TRBV4-1,CASSQEQLAGEGEQFF
-,TRBJ1-5,TRBV29-1,CSVEGSEGQPQHF
once,TRBJ2-3,TRBV6-6,CATRGGVSTDTQYF
-,TRBJ2-1,TRBV6-6,CASTPSGTGGKNEQFF
-,TRBJ2-2,TRBV9,CASSVLGHSNTGELFF
-,TRBJ2-2,TRBV9,CASSVGGKAGELFF
-,TRBJ1-4,TRBV19,CASSSGVTNEKLFF
-,TRBJ2-1,TRBV6-2/TRBV6-3,CASSYRPLRLADDRGEQFF
-,TRBJ2-3,TRBV10-3,CAISLDRGKTDTQYF
few,TRBJ1-2,TRBV19,CASAQGAYSLGYGYTF
medium-sized,TRBJ1-4,TRBV2,CASSPWSGVNEKLFF
-,TRBJ2-4,TRBV29-1,CSVRVGTSGRLAF
-,TRBJ2-2,TRBV6-5,CASRDTGGTGELFF
-,TRBJ1-1,TRBV6-1,CASSEAVTMPYTEAFF
-,TRBJ2-3,TRBV7-9,CASSSPTSGWMITDTQYF
-,TRBJ1-1,TRBV27,CASSLQGNTEAFF
few,TRBJ1-4,TRBV7-6,CASSLARGGAEKLFF
-,TRBJ1-2,TRBV5-4,CASTVVGRGGYTF
-,TRBJ2-3,TRBV21-1,CASSIGLAEINTDTQYF
-,TRBJ2-7,TRBV14,CASSQAGTSGRAPLREQYF
-,TRBJ2-1,TRBV6-5,CASSPLTSGNEQFF
once,TRBJ1-5,TRBV11-2,CASSPFCRDSRTNQPQHF